This record covers a single T cell receptor beta chain. Its antigen is currently not known. Nothing much larger sits one base from this clone, and base qualities are not available. Including cysteine and phenylalanine, the CDR3 has 18 amino acids. The CDR3 DNA has 54 bases and is translated from base 1. CDR1 and CDR2 (SGDLS, YYNGEE) derive from the germline V gene. V lost 1 base and J lost 1 base; the stretch between them is 20 bases long. The data are from a study of OX40 agonist ivuxolimab in advanced cancers. Regarding the study in general: The costimulatory receptor OX40 (CD134) was targeted by ivuxolimab, a fully human IgG2 agonistic monoclonal antibody. Intravenous ivuxolimab was administered to patients every 2 weeks at six dose levels: 0.01, 0.1, 0.3, 1.5, 3 and 10 mg/kg. Of the approximately 50 patients in dose escalation, 19 had hepatocellular carcinoma, roughly 15 had melanoma, 9 had renal cell carcinoma and 9 had head and neck cancer. In the dose-escalation cohort, more than 80% of patients were male, and the mean age was 60 years with a range of about 23 to 79. Prior anti-PD-1, anti-PD-L1 or anti-CTLA-4 therapy was permitted, and about two fifths of dose-escalation patients had received checkpoint inhibitors. Partial responses occurred in three dose-escalation patients, of whom one had hepatocellular carcinoma and two had cutaneous melanoma. The point of sequencing TCRbeta in the periphery was to test whether ivuxolimab changed TCR sequence diversity and drove clonal T-cell expansion. The monotherapy dose-escalation portion (N ≈ 56 patients) of the phase I ivuxolimab trial is reported in the paper. Findings and caveats that apply to the study as a whole: Antigen specificity was not determined for the clonally expanded peripheral T cells. In the 0.1-3.0 mg/kg groups, partial responders were among the patients with the lowest normalized peripheral clonal expansion, particularly in CD8+ T cells. After ivuxolimab, CD8+ T cells had more expanded clones than CD4+ T cells on average. Low levels of normalized T-cell clonal expansion were also seen in some patients who did not respond. At doses of 0.1 to 3.0 mg/kg, clonal expansion of both CD4+ and CD8+ T cells in blood was seen between baseline and week 6.

Genomic DNA was isolated from the sorted cells so that the TCRbeta CDR3 region could be sequenced. The immunoSEQ Assay was used to sequence the TCRbeta CDR3 regions. TCRdb retrieved this table from immuneACCESS and kept in-frame rearrangements only. Not all clones are present; in checked studies, unresolved V genes account for under half, and no reason is known for the remainder. This sample is represented by tens of thousands of clones; under 90% of them were singletons. The leading ten clones occupy about 15% of the sample. The trial excluded patients who had a history of autoimmune disease or were on systemic immunosuppression. Peripheral blood for TCR sequencing was collected from all dose cohorts at baseline, on cycle 4 day 1, and on cycle 7 day 1. The samples were drawn from a first-in-human, open-label, multicenter phase I dose-escalation trial of ivuxolimab. The trial enrolled adults with locally advanced or metastatic head and neck squamous cell, hepatocellular, melanoma or renal cell carcinoma. CD4+ and CD8+ T cells were sorted separately from peripheral blood before TCR sequencing.

The chain couples TRBV9 to TRBJ1-1, and perhaps TRBD1 as D gene, on 6 matching bases. Sequencing was performed on CD4+ or CD8+ T cells sorted from blood, taken in a trial of the OX40 agonist ivuxolimab. This TCR was sampled from an adult with an advanced solid tumor such as melanoma, head and neck, liver or kidney cancer. The bases are TGTGCCAGCAGCGTAAACCCAACGCCGGGACACTCGAACACTGAAGCTTTCTTT. This sequence encodes CASSVNPTPGHSNTEAFF.